The 13 T cell receptor beta chains below were found in one sample sequenced in a study of T-cell reconstitution after alpha-beta-depleted transplantation in children (dated by TCRdb to the mid-2010s). What the treatment or condition label conveys for this sample: allogeneic hematopoietic cell transplantation with graft depleted of TCRalphabeta T cells and CD19 B cells. Receptor amplification or capture employed PCR. Sequenced on an Illumina HiSeq 2500. TCR libraries were prepared with molecular barcoding, using unique molecular identifiers to normalize TCRbeta repertoire quantification. TCRdb reprocessing: public reads trimmed at Q25 with fastp, clones called with MiXCR, in-frame beta chains kept. Under each unique CDR3 protein, matching rows form one entry showing the most common genes and DNA. The sample includes about 100,000 distinct CDR3 sequences, with approximately 8% observed a single time. Around 17% of the sample belongs to the ten largest clones.

The sequencing here drew on PBMCs, taken before TCRalphabeta/CD19-depleted stem cell transplant. Receptors were obtained from a boy aged 2 to 10 with acute lymphoblastic leukemia, due to receive a stem cell transplant.

The chain has TRBV7-8 and TRBJ2-7; 9 bases agree with TRBD1. The germline CDR1 and CDR2 sequences are SGHVS and FQNEAQ. V dropped 1 base and J dropped 5; count of bases not matched to a gene: 6. This CDR3 has 15 residues. CDR3 sequence reads: CASSLGQGGMDEQYF. Written as DNA, the CDR3 is TGTGCCAGCAGCTTAGGACAGGGGGGGATGGACGAGCAGTACTTC.

The J gene is TRBJ2-2, the V gene TRBV6-2 or TRBV6-3, with 7 bases lining up with TRBD2. The CDR3 sequence is 14 residues long. The junction had 4 bases not matched to a gene; V was cut back by 8 bases and J by 1 base. Germline-derived CDR1 and CDR2 are MNHEY and SVGEGT. CDR3 sequence (DNA): TGTGCCAGCGGGAGCGGGGTGAACACCGGGGAGCTGTTTTTT. The encoded protein is CASGSGVNTGELFF.

In its sample, this clonotype was seen a few times. The genes are TRBV7-2 and TRBJ2-3; D tentatively fits TRBD1 or TRBD2 (6 bases each). The germline V gene encodes CDR1 SGHTA and CDR2 FQGNSA. Trimming took off 0 bases at V and 9 bases at J, with 22 bases between the two ends. This CDR3 comprises 17 residues. CDR3: CASSLAPGGDSQITQYF. CDR3 nucleotide sequence: TGTGCCAGCAGCTTAGCTCCCGGGGGCGACTCACAGATAACGCAGTATTTT.

There are many counts of this clonotype. This chain joins TRBV2 and TRBJ2-1, with TRBD2 matching over 9 bases. V shed 5 bases, J shed 5 bases, and the junction held 13 bases outside the gene matches. Germline loops: CDR1 SNHLY, CDR2 FYNNEI. This CDR3 has 17 amino acids. The CDR3 DNA follows: TGTGCCAGCAGTCCACTCTCGGGACTAGCTCTGAACAATGAGCAGTTCTTC. Translation gives CASSPLSGLALNNEQFF.

This clonotype was counted at least ten times. J is TRBJ2-2 and V is TRBV4-3, with 10 bases identical to TRBD2. CDR1 and CDR2 (germline): LGHNA, YSLEER. The ends lost 2 bases at V and 2 bases at J; junction bases unmatched: 2. The CDR3 consists of 16 residues. CDR3 loop: CASSQLAGVNTGELFF. In DNA form, the CDR3 reads TGCGCCAGCAGCCAACTAGCGGGGGTCAACACCGGGGAGCTGTTTTTT.

The CDR3 sequence: CASSVDRGQGVGEQFF. CDR3 in DNA: TGTGCCAGCAGCGTAGATAGGGGACAGGGGGTCGGTGAGCAGTTCTTC. The chain combines TRBV9 with TRBJ2-1, with TRBD1 identical over 11 bases. In germline, CDR1 is SGDLS, CDR2 YYNGEE. The CDR3 totals 16 residues. Germline trimming cut 0 bases from V and 9 bases from J; bases unmatched to any gene: 8.

The chain joins TRBV27 to TRBJ2-1; tentatively, D is TRBD2 (5 bases). The CDR3 consists of 17 residues. V was trimmed by 3 bases and J by 0 bases, leaving 15 bases between them. The germline V gene encodes CDR1 MNHEY and CDR2 SMNVEV (reference sequence). CDR3 bases: TGTGCCAGCAGTTTTAACCGGGGTGGGGTCTCCTACAATGAGCAGTTCTTC. As protein: CASSFNRGGVSYNEQFF.

This clonotype was observed a few times. The chain is built from TRBV3-2 and TRBJ2-2; whether TRBD2, the table's D call, matches the DNA was not checked. TRBV3-2 has pseudogene status. CDR3 length: 18 amino acids. DNA of the CDR3: TGTGCCAGCAGCCAAGATCTACGGACTAGCTTGAACACCGGGGAGCTGTTTTTT. Translation: CASSQDLRTSLNTGELFF.

In this sample, this clonotype turned up a few times. This chain connects TRBV9 to TRBJ1-1, with TRBD1 matching 7 bases. Germline assignment: CDR1 SGDLS and CDR2 YYNGEE. V trimming: 2 bases; J trimming: 6 bases; junction bases outside the gene matches: 10. The CDR3 spans 15 residues. CDR3 sequence reads: CASSVQETGPAEAFF. CDR3 sequence (DNA): TGTGCCAGCAGCGTGCAGGAGACAGGGCCCGCTGAAGCTTTCTTT.

In this sample, this clonotype turned up many times. The chain combines TRBV5-1 with TRBJ2-1, with 8 nucleotides matching TRBD2. The CDR3 extends over 19 amino acids. Germline loops: CDR1 SGHRS, CDR2 YFSETQ. Trimming took 0 bases from V and 0 from J; bases not matched to a gene: 11. CDR3 coding DNA: TGCGCCAGCAGCTTGGCCCGATCCTTAGCGGGGAACTCCTACAATGAGCAGTTCTTC. Its translation: CASSLARSLAGNSYNEQFF.

This clonotype was seen a handful of times. The J gene is TRBJ2-7, the V gene TRBV3-1, with a possible D match to TRBD1 (5 bases). The V and J ends lost 4 bases and 6 bases respectively, with 19 bases between them. The length of the CDR3 is 15 residues. Looked up from germline, CDR1 is LGHDT and CDR2 is YNNKEL (reference sequence). CDR3 nucleotide sequence: TGTGCCAGCAGCCGGGGCATTGGGGCCCTCCCCGAGCAGTACTTC. Protein product: CASSRGIGALPEQYF.

This clonotype was seen ten or more times. The genes are TRBV20-1 and TRBJ2-2; 9 nucleotides match TRBD1. This CDR3 has 14 residues. Germline V gives CDR1 DFQATT, CDR2 SNEGSKA (reference sequence). Unmatched junction bases numbered 10, after V lost 6 bases and J lost 8 bases. The CDR3 DNA sequence: TGCAGTGCCGGATCGGACAGGGGTGCGGGGGAGCTGTTTTTT. Translated: CSAGSDRGAGELFF.

This clonotype was observed many times. The V and J genes are TRBV15 and TRBJ2-3; D is uncertain. CDR1 and CDR2 from the germline V gene are LNHNV and YYDKDF (reference sequence). The CDR3 runs 12 residues. Trimming cost V 0 bases and J 3 bases, with 1 base left between them. CDR3 nucleotides: TGTGCCACCAGCAGAGATACAGATACGCAGTATTTT. Translated: CATSRDTDTQYF.